Presented here are 30 T cell receptor beta chains from one specimen sequenced in a study of CD8+CD57+ T cells in acquired aplastic anemia. Profiling of TCR beta VDJ combinations and CDR3 sequences used genomic DNA as template. TCRdb called the reads again in MiXCR, with one record for every CDR3 protein. The sample includes hundreds of thousands of distinct CDR3 sequences, about 70% of them seen just once. The sequencing sample was made of sorted CD4+, CD8+, or CD8+CD57+ T cells (not recorded which) from PBMCs. These receptors were taken from a human donor in good health, serving as a control.

This chain links TRBV5-5 with TRBJ2-3, with 9 bases lining up with TRBD2. The CDR3 is 18 amino acids. Per germline, CDR1 SGHKS and CDR2 YYEKEE (reference sequence). The V gene end was trimmed by 4 bases and the J gene end by 2 bases; junction bases not matched to a gene: 14. The CDR3 sequence: CASSLGPAGGGVTDTQYF. DNA for the CDR3: TGTGCCAGCAGCCTCGGACCAGCGGGGGGCGGGGTCACAGATACGCAGTATTTT.

Concerning this clonotype itself: The CDR3 does not end in the conserved phenylalanine or tryptophan, so this is likely a read error. Because the CDR3's place on the DNA is in doubt, the DNA is left out and the CDR3 is given as listed by TCRdb. The chain recombines TRBV29-1 with TRBJ2-1; the table's D call TRBD1 went unverified against the DNA. Germline CDR1 SQVTM, CDR2 ANQGSEA. The CDR3 numbers 11 amino acids, ends counted. CDR3 loop: CSVGAEHEQSL.

The chain uses TRBV6-2 or TRBV6-3 and TRBJ1-1; D might be TRBD1 (6 bases). CDR1 is MNHEY and CDR2 is SVGEGT in the germline V gene. V was shortened by 4 bases and J by 7 bases, with 13 bases between the two germline ends. The CDR3 totals 13 residues. The CDR3 bases are TGTGCCAGCAGTTCGTCAGGGGATGGTGAAGCTTTCTTT. This codes for CASSSSGDGEAFF.

The chain employs TRBV7-2 and TRBJ2-7, with D uncertain. Trimming removed 8 bases from V and 6 bases from J, with 20 bases in between. The CDR3 has 14 amino acids. The germline V gene encodes CDR1 SGHTA and CDR2 FQGNSA. The CDR3 protein is CASGLSGLLGEQYF. CDR3 nucleotide sequence: TGTGCCAGCGGCCTCTCCGGCCTCCTAGGCGAGCAGTACTTC.

This clonotype was seen a few times. J is TRBJ2-7 and V is TRBV7-2, with D perhaps matching TRBD1 (5 bases). V was trimmed by 1 base and J by 2 bases, leaving 9 bases between them. This CDR3 comprises 14 residues. Germline CDR1 and CDR2: SGHTA and FQGNSA. The CDR3: CASSLEVGAYEQYF. DNA for the CDR3: TGTGCCAGCAGCTTAGAGGTAGGGGCCTACGAGCAGTACTTC.

Notes on this clonotype: One junction end does not reproduce the germline sequence, and a read error may be involved. V usage is TRBV12-3 or TRBV12-4 and J usage is TRBJ2-1; 7 nucleotides agree with TRBD2. The CDR3 sequence is 15 residues long. In DNA, the CDR3 is TGTGCCAGCAGCACCTGGGCTAGCGGCTACAATGAGCAGTCCTTC. It specifies CASSTWASGYNEQSF.

Points on this clonotype: Given the absence of the conserved phenylalanine or tryptophan at the CDR3 end, a read error is likely. The DNA is omitted, as the CDR3 cannot be located on it reliably, and the CDR3 follows TCRdb's listing. This sequence joins TRBV7-9 and TRBJ2-3; the DNA was not used to check the table's D call, TRBD1. Germline values: CDR1 SEHNR, CDR2 FQNEAQ (reference sequence). The CDR3 has 13 amino acids, counting both end residues. CDR3 loop: CASSIVETQSFEP.

This sequence joins TRBV5-1 and TRBJ2-7; D is possibly TRBD2 (5 bases). The CDR3 has 15 amino acids. V lost 0 bases, J lost 1 base, and 11 bases lay in between. Looked up from germline, CDR1 is SGHRS and CDR2 is YFSETQ. The CDR3 loop is CASSLGAAMSYEQYF. The CDR3 DNA sequence: TGCGCCAGCAGCTTGGGAGCGGCGATGTCCTACGAGCAGTACTTC.

About this clonotype itself: The junction shows a germline mismatch at one end, possibly a read error. CDR3 protein: CASSRASGAGELFF. Written as DNA, the CDR3 is TGTGCCAGCAGTAGGGCCAGCGGCGCCGGTGAGCTGTTTTTT. The chain links TRBV2 to TRBJ2-2, with D possibly matching TRBD2 (5 bases). The germline V gene encodes CDR1 SNHLY and CDR2 FYNNEI. The CDR3 is 14 amino acids.

V and J are TRBV7-2 and TRBJ2-5; maybe TRBD1 (6 bases). The germline V and J ends were trimmed by 5 bases and 14 bases, with 27 bases remaining between them. This CDR3 region has 15 residues. The germline V gene has CDR1 SGHTA and CDR2 FQGNSA. CDR3 sequence (DNA): TGTGCCAGCAGCCAAGCCCACAGGGACAACGCTTTCTTTTACTTC. As protein: CASSQAHRDNAFFYF.

V is TRBV7-3 and J is TRBJ1-2, with unresolved D. CDR1 is SGHTA and CDR2 is FQGTGA in the germline V gene. This CDR3 is 12 amino acids long. V shed 3 bases and J shed 14 bases, with 16 bases lying between them. CDR3: CASSLRGYRATF. For the CDR3, the DNA is TGTGCCAGCAGCTTGCGCGGGTATCGAGCAACCTTC.

V and J are TRBV4-2 and TRBJ1-2, with 9 bases aligning to TRBD1. From germline, CDR1 is LGHNA and CDR2 YNFKEQ. The length of the CDR3 is 19 residues. V was pared by 4 bases and J by 5 bases, with 20 bases of the junction left unmatched. The CDR3 region has the DNA TGTGCCAGCAGCCTCGAGCCCGGACAGGGGATTAGTACGCAGTATGGCTACACCTTC. This encodes CASSLEPGQGISTQYGYTF.

The chain has TRBV5-6 and TRBJ1-6; D is unresolved. The length of the CDR3 is 14 residues. Germline CDR1 SGHDT, CDR2 YYEEEE. V was trimmed by 9 bases and J by 10 bases, leaving 20 bases between them. CDR3 region: CATSYGVDYSPLHF. The CDR3 bases are TGTGCCACCAGTTACGGCGTGGACTACTCACCCCTCCACTTT.

The chain has TRBV25-1 and TRBJ2-5, with 7 bases aligning to TRBD2. From germline, CDR1 is MGHDK and CDR2 SYGVNS. The trim removed 4 bases at V and 0 bases at J, leaving 2 bases unmatched. The CDR3 has 14 amino acids. CDR3 sequence (DNA): TGTGCCAGCAGTGTCCGGGGGGACCAAGAGACCCAGTACTTC. As protein: CASSVRGDQETQYF.

This clonotype was found many times. The chain employs TRBV5-1 and TRBJ1-3, with 8 bases fitting TRBD1. Germline V gene lookup returns CDR1 SGHRS and CDR2 YFSETQ. V lost 4 bases and J lost 2; bases outside the gene matches: 5. This CDR3 region has 15 residues. The CDR3 protein is CASSLQTGAGNTIYF. The CDR3 region has the DNA TGCGCCAGCAGCCTACAGACAGGGGCTGGAAACACCATATATTTT.

Concerning this clonotype: The junction does not match germline at one end; this may be a read error. The chain has TRBV7-2 and TRBJ2-6; 7 bases are a match to TRBD1. CDR3 size: 11 residues. Germline V CDR1 and CDR2: SGHTA, FQGNSA. CDR3: CASSPGQPRNF. CDR3 bases: TGTGCCAGCAGCCCGGGACAGCCCCGAAACTTC.

The J gene is TRBJ1-2, the V gene TRBV7-2, with 8 bases lining up with TRBD1. In germline, CDR1 is SGHTA, CDR2 FQGNSA. The CDR3 is 11 amino acids. CDR3 amino acids: CAAGGRGGYTF. Here the CDR3 DNA reads TGTGCAGCAGGGGGCAGAGGTGGCTACACCTTC.

There are many counts of this clonotype. The rearrangement links TRBV10-3 to TRBJ2-2, with D maybe TRBD2 (6 bases). This CDR3 is built from 16 residues. V dropped 3 bases and J dropped 7 bases, with 18 bases sitting between them. CDR1 is ENHRY and CDR2 is SYGVKD in the germline V gene. The CDR3 sequence: CAISDPGLSRVGELFF. In DNA form, the CDR3 reads TGTGCCATCAGTGACCCCGGACTATCGAGGGTCGGGGAGCTGTTTTTT.

Regarding this clonotype: A read error may produce the germline difference seen at one junction end. The V gene is TRBV14, the J gene TRBJ1-5; the D gene is possibly TRBD1 (5 bases). Looked up from germline, CDR1 is SGHDN and CDR2 is FVKESK. CDR3 length: 15 residues. The DNA for the CDR3 is TGTGCCAGCAGCCCTGATCGGCGGGGGGGTCAGCCGCAGCATTTT. Amino acid sequence: CASSPDRRGGQPQHF.

The table lists this clonotype with a count of one. This rearrangement joins TRBV12-3 or TRBV12-4 to TRBJ1-6; 8 bases are a match to TRBD1. The V and J ends lost 6 bases and 12 bases, in that order; junction bases with no gene match: 16. The CDR3 runs to 16 residues. CDR3 loop: CASRCHLGTGDVPLHF. CDR3 nucleotides: TGTGCCAGCAGATGCCATCTCGGGACAGGTGATGTACCCCTCCACTTT.

The chain employs TRBV2 and TRBJ2-3; no clear D gene. The germline V and J ends were trimmed by 7 bases and 6 bases, with 11 bases remaining between them. CDR3 length equals 12 residues. Germline assignment: CDR1 SNHLY and CDR2 FYNNEI. The CDR3 reads CASTEQGDTQYF. CDR3 nucleotides: TGTGCCAGCACCGAACAAGGGGATACGCAGTATTTT.

This clonotype has ten or more counts. The CDR3 loop reads CASSLGPSRNTEAFF. CDR3 in DNA: TGTGCCAGCAGCTTAGGACCCAGCAGGAACACTGAAGCTTTCTTT. The genes are TRBV7-8 and TRBJ1-1; D not resolved. Trimming removed 1 base at V and 1 base at J, with 10 bases between. The CDR3 sequence is 15 residues long. Germline lookup yields CDR1 SGHVS and CDR2 FQNEAQ.

J is TRBJ1-6 and V is TRBV7-2, with D tentatively TRBD1 (5 bases). CDR3 size: 16 residues. V was cut by 3 bases and J by 7 bases, with 16 bases left in between. CDR1 is SGHTA, CDR2 FQGNSA, per germline. The DNA of the CDR3 is TGTGCCAGCAGCTTCAGGGACTGTCTGCAAAATTCACCCCTCCACTTT. This encodes CASSFRDCLQNSPLHF. Combining the CDR3 with reference TRBV7-2 and TRBJ1-6 gives the whole variable domain GAGVSQSPSNKVTEKGKDVELRCDPISGHTALYWYRQSLGQGLEFLIYFQGNSAPDKSGLPSDRFSAERTGGSVSTLTIQRTQQEDSAVYLCASSFRDCLQNSPLHFGNGTRLTVT.

Worth noting for this clonotype: Since no conserved phenylalanine or tryptophan closes the CDR3, a read error is the likely cause. The DNA is left out, because the CDR3 cannot be placed on it with certainty; the CDR3 is given as TCRdb lists it. The rearrangement joins TRBV12-3 or TRBV12-4 to TRBJ2-7; the tabulated D call, TRBD1, remains unverified against the DNA. The CDR3 has 15 residues if both end residues are counted. The CDR3 is CASSVRGGAMGPRTS.

Worth noting for this clonotype: At one boundary the junction diverges from the germline segment, which might be a read error. This chain links TRBV9 with TRBJ1-1; no reliable D call. This CDR3 spans 13 amino acids. The V gene's germline CDR1 is SGDLS and CDR2 YYNGEE. In nucleotides, the CDR3 is TGTGCCAGCAGCGTATTGCAGCTCATGACTAAAGCTTTT. Translation gives CASSVLQLMTKAF.

Points on this clonotype: The junction and the germline gene differ at one end; a read error may be behind it. Here the CDR3 DNA reads TGTGCCAGCAGCCTGTCGGGAGGCGACACTGAAGATTTCTTC. This sequence encodes CASSLSGGDTEDFF. This chain connects TRBV7-2 to TRBJ2-7; TRBD2 matches 7 bases. The V gene's germline CDR1 is SGHTA and CDR2 FQGNSA. CDR3 length: 14 amino acids.

This clonotype was detected only a few times. The chain links TRBV15 to TRBJ1-5, with D unclear. Trimming cost V 3 bases and J 1 base, with 16 bases left between them. There are 17 residues in the CDR3. Germline values: CDR1 LNHNV, CDR2 YYDKDF (reference sequence). The CDR3 sequence is CATSSNVWGTSNQPQHF. CDR3 in DNA: TGTGCCACCAGCAGTAATGTCTGGGGTACAAGCAATCAGCCCCAGCATTTT. Full variable domain (rest looked up from reference TRBV15 and TRBJ1-5): DAMVIQNPRYQVTQFGKPVTLSCSQTLNHNVMYWYQQKSSQAPKLLFHYYDKDFNNEADTPDNFQSRRPNTSFCFLDIRSPGLGDTAMYLCATSSNVWGTSNQPQHFGDGTRLSIL.

J is TRBJ1-6 and V is TRBV9; possible D gene TRBD1, 5 bases. The germline V gene encodes CDR1 SGDLS and CDR2 YYNGEE. The CDR3 is made up of 15 amino acids. V was cut by 3 bases and J by 17 bases, with 24 bases left in between. CDR3 sequence (DNA): TGTGCCAGCAGCGAGGACCAGCGGGGGAAACCAAGAGTCCACTTT. Translation gives CASSEDQRGKPRVHF. The whole variable domain, filled in from reference TRBV9 and TRBJ1-6, reads DSGVTQTPKHLITATGQRVTLRCSPRSGDLSVYWYQQSLDQGLQFLIQYYNGEERAKGNILERFSAQQFPDLHSELNLSSLELGDSALYFCASSEDQRGKPRVHFGNGTRLTVT.

Only a few counts were recorded for this clonotype. The CDR3 end shows no conserved phenylalanine or tryptophan, and so a read error is likely. The V and J genes are TRBV7-2 and TRBJ1-1, with 7 bases fitting TRBD1. Germline CDR1 and CDR2: SGHTA and FQGNSA. The V segment lost 3 bases and the J segment 3 bases; nucleotides outside the gene matches: 4. The CDR3 sequence is 14 residues long. The CDR3 protein is CASSLSGGDTEAFL. The DNA for the CDR3 is TGTGCCAGCAGCTTGTCAGGGGGGGACACTGAAGCTTTCCTT.

V is TRBV6-1 and J is TRBJ2-7, with a weak D call TRBD2 (7 bases). Trimming left V 6 bases short and J 5 bases short, with 11 bases between. From germline, CDR1 is MNHNS and CDR2 SASEGT. The CDR3 loop spans 12 amino acids. The CDR3 DNA reads TGTGCCAGCAGCCGCGGGGGCGACGAGCAGTACTTC. As protein: CASSRGGDEQYF.